This TCR beta chain was sequenced for a study of blood T cell repertoires in COVID-19. Study-level background: There were acute and convalescent COVID-19 samples, and they came from the United States, Italy and Spain. Nucleic acid was either cDNA or gDNA, and it came from T cells, B-cell-depleted T cells, or PBMCs.

This clone was seen only once. CDR1 is SNHLY, CDR2 FYNNEI, per germline. The CDR3 loop spans 14 amino acids. V lost 4 bases and J lost 5, with 15 bases in between. Methods used by the authors: Reference gene primer amplification gave nucleated cell count estimates. TCRdb keeps only in-frame clones here, not all; method: immunoSEQ multiplex PCR. V and J calls and clone size are as listed in that table; D and trimming were resolved from the DNA. The sample has 130,000 or so clones, about 80% seen once; the top ten hold 15% to 20%. The sample comprised peripheral blood. The clonotype originates from a man between 45 and 60 years old with acute or convalescent COVID-19. This sequence joins TRBV2 and TRBJ2-7, with TRBD2 as a possible D gene (7 bases). CDR3: CASSVRGALNEQYF. DNA of the CDR3: TGTGCCAGCAGTGTTCGGGGGGCTCTCAACGAGCAGTACTTC.